This T cell receptor (beta chain) is drawn from a study of HIV-infected patients and healthy controls. Study results and caveats: Compared with untreated HIV+ repertoires, healthy controls showed roughly threefold more distinct CDR3s and higher Shannon diversity. The diversity differences were not explained by slight age and sex differences between study cohorts. Compared with controls, mean Gini indices were significantly raised in HIV-infected repertoires, possibly indicating oligoclonality.

V lost 7 bases and J 1 base, leaving 13 bases between the germline ends. Germline CDR1 and CDR2: LNHDA and SQIVND (reference sequence). CDR3 size: 14 residues. No cell fractionation was done, so the repertoire covers all unsorted peripheral blood T cells. cDNA was made from approximately 500 ng RNA using alpha and beta constant primers. Alpha and beta chain libraries were made separately by chain-specific third strand synthesis with multiplexing indices. A single primer pair per chain amplified all rearrangements, with per-molecule barcodes. One entry per CDR3 protein results from TCRdb running MiXCR on the 5' RACE reads. The sample carries roughly 22,000 distinct CDR3 sequences, under 9.5% recorded once. Notes on this clonotype: The antigen remains unidentified.

The chain carries TRBV19 and TRBJ1-1; D is ambiguous. The sequence derives from an adult in good health. The sequencing sample was made of blood. The CDR3 DNA is TGTGCCAGTAAGGTGAATCGGCGGAACACTGAAGCTTTCTTT. Its translation: CASKVNRRNTEAFF.